A selection of T cell receptor beta chains follows, all from one sample in a study of blood T cells in healthy people across ages. TCRdb reprocessed the 5' RACE reads with MiXCR, giving one entry per CDR3 protein. This table has 720,000 or so distinct CDR3 sequences, less than 45% appearing once. The sequenced material came from blood. Receptors were obtained from a man aged 80 or over in good health. Both conserved end residues are part of each CDR3. A D gene is named only where the DNA matches it firmly. Where a row states a size, it is once, few, many or the class of an expanded clone; other rows omit it.

size,J,V,D,DNA,CDR3
-,TRBJ2-1,TRBV25-1,-,TGTGCCAGCAGTGAATTGGGGGGGGCGGGGAATGAGCAGTTCTTC,CASSELGGAGNEQFF
-,TRBJ1-4,TRBV7-2,-,TGTGCCAGCAGCTTAGAGTGGAGTAATGAAAAACTGTTTTTT,CASSLEWSNEKLFF
-,TRBJ2-5,TRBV20-1,-,TGCAGTGCTGGTAGGGGCCCCCAAGAGACCCAGTACTTC,CSAGRGPQETQYF
-,TRBJ2-7,TRBV15,-,TGTGCCACCAGCAGAGAGTTGCCAGGGGCCCGTTACGAGCAGTACTTC,CATSRELPGARYEQYF
-,TRBJ2-5,TRBV20-1,-,TGCAGTGCTAACCCCGAAGATCAAGAGACCCAGTACTTC,CSANPEDQETQYF
-,TRBJ2-2,TRBV27,TRBD1,TGTGCCAGCAGACAGGGGTGGTACACCGGGGAGCTGTTTTTT,CASRQGWYTGELFF
few,TRBJ1-1,TRBV6-5,TRBD1,TGTGCCAGCAGTTTCGGAACCCGGACAGGAAGGAACACTGAAGCTTTCTTT,CASSFGTRTGRNTEAFF
-,TRBJ2-2,TRBV6-2/TRBV6-3,TRBD2,TGTGCCAGCAGTTACCCGGGCAGACTAGCCTTGGGCACCGGGGAGCTGTTTTTT,CASSYPGRLALGTGELFF
few,TRBJ2-7,TRBV5-1,-,TGCGCCAGCAGCTTGGACGGGCATGGGTACGAGCAGTACTTC,CASSLDGHGYEQYF
-,TRBJ2-3,TRBV11-2,-,TGTGCCAGCAGCCGTCAACGCACAGATACGCAGTATTTT,CASSRQRTDTQYF
-,TRBJ2-7,TRBV28,-,TGTGCCAGCAGTTTCCTCAGGGTGGGCGAGCAGTACTTC,CASSFLRVGEQYF
-,TRBJ1-2,TRBV7-9,-,TGTGCCAGCAGCTTAGAGGGCGGGAAAAGGAACTATGGCTACACCTTC,CASSLEGGKRNYGYTF
few,TRBJ2-5,TRBV5-1,-,TGCGCCAGCAGAAGAGACGCCGGGGGTCAAGAGACCCAGTACTTC,CASRRDAGGQETQYF
few,TRBJ2-7,TRBV5-1,-,TGCGCCAGCAGGACCACAGGAGACAACTACGAGCAGTACTTC,CASRTTGDNYEQYF
many,TRBJ2-1,TRBV7-3,TRBD2,TGTGCCAGCAGCTTTCTAGCGGGGAATGAGCAGTTCTTC,CASSFLAGNEQFF
-,TRBJ2-7,TRBV20-1,TRBD2,TGCAGTGCTAAGAGCGGGGTAAGGTCCTACGAGCAGTACTTC,CSAKSGVRSYEQYF
few,TRBJ2-3,TRBV5-1,-,TGCGCCAGCAGACGCCCTAGAGGCACAGATACGCAGTATTTT,CASRRPRGTDTQYF
-,TRBJ1-5,TRBV15,-,TGTGCCACCAGCAGTCGGGCAGGGGTCAATAGCAATCAGCCCCAGCATTTT,CATSSRAGVNSNQPQHF
-,TRBJ2-3,TRBV9,-,TGTGCCAGCAGCGAACGGGGCGCAGGAGCCCCTAGCACAGATACGCAGTATTTT,CASSERGAGAPSTDTQYF
-,TRBJ1-6,TRBV6-1,-,TGTGTCAGCAGTGAAGACAGGCGGAATAATTCACCCCTCCACTTT,CVSSEDRRNNSPLHF
-,TRBJ2-7,TRBV5-1,-,TGCGCCAGCAGCTTGGGCCAGGGGCGCTACAATGAGCAGTACTTC,CASSLGQGRYNEQYF
many,TRBJ2-7,TRBV12-3/TRBV12-4,-,TGTGCCAGCAGCTCGTTTGGACGCGAGCAGTACTTC,CASSSFGREQYF
-,TRBJ1-4,TRBV4-3,-,TGCGCCAGCAGCCGCTCGGGACATGGAAGTGAAAAACTGTTTTTT,CASSRSGHGSEKLFF
-,TRBJ2-6,TRBV6-1,TRBD2,TGTGCCAGCAGTGACATTAGCGGGGGGGCTGGGGCCAACGTCCTGACTTTC,CASSDISGGAGANVLTF
-,TRBJ1-5,TRBV7-3,-,TGTGCCAGCAGCTTGCAACACAATCAGCCCCAGCATTTT,CASSLQHNQPQHF
-,TRBJ1-4,TRBV4-3,-,TGCGCCAGCAGCCAAGATTCACGAGGATTGAATGAAAAACTGTTTTTT,CASSQDSRGLNEKLFF
-,TRBJ2-6,TRBV5-5,-,TGTGCCAGCAGCTTTTCGGGGGAGGCCAACGTCCTGACTTTC,CASSFSGEANVLTF
-,TRBJ2-6,TRBV20-1,TRBD1,TGCAGTGCGAGGGCCGGGACAGGCCTCTCTGGGGCCAACGTCCTGACTTTC,CSARAGTGLSGANVLTF
-,TRBJ2-7,TRBV5-1,-,TGCGCCAGCAGCTTCCCAGGACAGACCTACGAGCAGTACTTC,CASSFPGQTYEQYF
-,TRBJ1-4,TRBV20-1,-,TGCAGTGCTAGAGAACGGTCAACTAATGAAAAACTGTTTTTT,CSARERSTNEKLFF
-,TRBJ2-7,TRBV6-5,TRBD2,TGTGCCAGCAGTTCAACTAGCGGGGATTACTACGAGCAGTACTTC,CASSSTSGDYYEQYF
-,TRBJ1-3,TRBV18,-,TGTGCCAGCTCGTTGGATTCTGGAAACACCATATATTTT,CASSLDSGNTIYF
few,TRBJ1-1,TRBV7-2,-,TGTGCCAGCAGCCCTCAGGGGAGAAGGACTGAAGCTTTCTTT,CASSPQGRRTEAFF
once,TRBJ1-5,TRBV6-2/TRBV6-3,-,TGTGCCAGCAGTTACTTCGACAAGAATCAGCCCCAGCATTTT,CASSYFDKNQPQHF
-,TRBJ2-7,TRBV20-1,TRBD1,TGCAGTGCTGACCCAGGGGGATCCGACGAGCAGTACTTC,CSADPGGSDEQYF
-,TRBJ2-3,TRBV5-1,TRBD2,TGCGCCAGCAGCTTGGCACTAGCGGGAGTGGGAGATACGCAGTATTTT,CASSLALAGVGDTQYF
-,TRBJ2-1,TRBV10-3,TRBD1,TGTGCCATCAGTGAGCCGTCGGGACAGGGGCTCAATGAGCAGTTCTTC,CAISEPSGQGLNEQFF
few,TRBJ2-3,TRBV9,-,TGTGCCAGCAGCATTAATCCAGATACGCAGTATTTT,CASSINPDTQYF
-,TRBJ2-2,TRBV9,-,TGTGCCAGCAGCGTAGTACACAGGGCTAGCGGGGAGCTGTTTTTT,CASSVVHRASGELFF
few,TRBJ2-5,TRBV6-2/TRBV6-3,-,TGTGCCAGCAATCAAGGGGGGTCCTGGTACCGGGAGACCCAGTACTTC,CASNQGGSWYRETQYF
-,TRBJ1-3,TRBV7-2,TRBD1,TGTGCCAGCAGCTTGGGTCAGGGGGCAGGAGGAAACACCATATATTTT,CASSLGQGAGGNTIYF
few,TRBJ1-2,TRBV5-1,-,TGCGCCAGCAGCTTGGAGGGGATTCGAAAAGAAAATGGCTACACCTTC,CASSLEGIRKENGYTF
few,TRBJ2-7,TRBV7-3,-,TGTGCCATCTCTCGCCGGGTAGGGAGCTACGAGCAGTACTTC,CAISRRVGSYEQYF
few,TRBJ1-1,TRBV7-8,-,TGTGCCAGCAGCCCCCCCGGGACGAGGAGGTCTGAAGCTTTCTTT,CASSPPGTRRSEAFF
-,TRBJ2-1,TRBV14,TRBD1,TGTGCCAGCAGCCAAGAGTGGACAGGAGTCAATGGGCAGTTCTTC,CASSQEWTGVNGQFF
-,TRBJ1-2,TRBV4-2,TRBD1,TGTGCCAGCAGCCTAGACTACAGGGGGGACTATGGCTACACCTTC,CASSLDYRGDYGYTF
few,TRBJ2-1,TRBV29-1,TRBD2,TGCAGCGTTGAAGGGACTAGCGGAGTCAGGGATGAGCAGTTCTTC,CSVEGTSGVRDEQFF
few,TRBJ2-7,TRBV6-2/TRBV6-3,TRBD1,TGTGCCACGAAAACCGACAGGGGGAACTCCTACGAGCAGTACTTC,CATKTDRGNSYEQYF
-,TRBJ2-5,TRBV5-1,-,TGCGCCAGCAGCCTCCTGGGACGGACGGAGCAGTACTTC,CASSLLGRTEQYF
-,TRBJ2-1,TRBV7-2,TRBD2,TGTGCCAGCCGCACCGGGACTAGCGGGGGGGTCTTTGGGGAGCAGTTCTTC,CASRTGTSGGVFGEQFF
few,TRBJ2-5,TRBV12-3/TRBV12-4,-,TGTGCCAGCGGCCGGAGGTTAGGCAGACAAGAGACCCAGTACTTC,CASGRRLGRQETQYF
many,TRBJ2-7,TRBV29-1,TRBD2,TGCAGCGCTGAAGCGGGGGGCCCCGAGCAGTACTTC,CSAEAGGPEQYF
-,TRBJ2-7,TRBV15,-,TGTGCCACCAGCAGAGCCGATCGCCCTACCTACAATGAGCAGTACTTC,CATSRADRPTYNEQYF